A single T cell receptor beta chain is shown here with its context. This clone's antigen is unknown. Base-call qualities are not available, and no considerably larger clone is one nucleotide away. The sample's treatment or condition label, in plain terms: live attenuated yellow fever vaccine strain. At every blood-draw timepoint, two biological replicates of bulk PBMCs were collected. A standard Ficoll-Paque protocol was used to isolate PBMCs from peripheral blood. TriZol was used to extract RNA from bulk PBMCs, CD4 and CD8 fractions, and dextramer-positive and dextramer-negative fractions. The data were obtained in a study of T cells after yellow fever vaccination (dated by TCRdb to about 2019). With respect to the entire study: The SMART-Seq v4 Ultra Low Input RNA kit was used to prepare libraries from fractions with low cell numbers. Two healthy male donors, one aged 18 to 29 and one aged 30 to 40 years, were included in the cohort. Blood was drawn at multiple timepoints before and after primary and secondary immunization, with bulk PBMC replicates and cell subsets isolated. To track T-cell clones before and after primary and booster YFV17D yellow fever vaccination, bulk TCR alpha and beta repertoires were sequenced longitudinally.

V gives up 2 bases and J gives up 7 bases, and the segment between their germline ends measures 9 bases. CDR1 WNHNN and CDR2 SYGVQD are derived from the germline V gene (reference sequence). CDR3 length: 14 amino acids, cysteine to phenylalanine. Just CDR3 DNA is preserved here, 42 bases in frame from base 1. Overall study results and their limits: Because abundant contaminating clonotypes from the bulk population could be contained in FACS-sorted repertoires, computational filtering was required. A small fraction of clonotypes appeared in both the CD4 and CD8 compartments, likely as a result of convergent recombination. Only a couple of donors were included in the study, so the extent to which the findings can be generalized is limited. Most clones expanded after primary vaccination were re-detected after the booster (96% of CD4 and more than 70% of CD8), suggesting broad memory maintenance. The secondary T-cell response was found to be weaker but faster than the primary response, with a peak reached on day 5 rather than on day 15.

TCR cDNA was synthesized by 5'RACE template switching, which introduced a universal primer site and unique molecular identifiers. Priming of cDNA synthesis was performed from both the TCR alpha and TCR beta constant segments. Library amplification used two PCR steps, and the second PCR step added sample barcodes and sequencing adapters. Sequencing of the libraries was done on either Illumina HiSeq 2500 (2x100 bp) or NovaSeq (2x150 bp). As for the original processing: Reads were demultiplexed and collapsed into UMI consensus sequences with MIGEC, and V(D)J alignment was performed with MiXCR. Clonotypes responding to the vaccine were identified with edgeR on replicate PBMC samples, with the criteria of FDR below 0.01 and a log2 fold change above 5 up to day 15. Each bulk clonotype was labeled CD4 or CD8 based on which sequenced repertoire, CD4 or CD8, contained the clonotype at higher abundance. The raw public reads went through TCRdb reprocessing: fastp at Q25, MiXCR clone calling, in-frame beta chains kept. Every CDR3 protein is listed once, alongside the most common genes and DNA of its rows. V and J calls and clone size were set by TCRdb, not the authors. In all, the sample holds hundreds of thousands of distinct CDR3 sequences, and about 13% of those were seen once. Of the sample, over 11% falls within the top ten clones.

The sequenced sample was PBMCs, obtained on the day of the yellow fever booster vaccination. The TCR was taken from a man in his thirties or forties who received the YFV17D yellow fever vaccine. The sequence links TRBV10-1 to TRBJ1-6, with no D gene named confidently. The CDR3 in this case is CASSESPTNSPLHF. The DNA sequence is TGCGCCAGCAGTGAGAGTCCGACGAATTCACCCCTCCACTTT.